The 2 T cell receptor beta chains below all came from one sample that was sequenced in a study of regulatory T cells in long-lasting Graves disease. Arm-PCR with iRepertoire HTBI primers amplified the CDR3 regions for these TCR beta libraries. TCRdb reprocessed the multiplex PCR reads via MiXCR and lists one record per CDR3 protein. The sample includes about 320,000 distinct CDR3 sequences, over 15% of them seen just once. Documented time point: newly diagnosed GD, antithyroid drugs for less than 3 months. RNA from PBMCs was the source of the TCR library. The specimen was peripheral blood mononuclear cells (PBMCs), collected at new diagnosis, from a patient treated with antithyroid drugs. These receptors were taken from a female donor with Graves disease.

The table lists this clonotype with a few counts. A read error may be the cause here, since a much bigger clone is one base away. V gene TRBV30 combines with J gene TRBJ1-1; 8 bases are shared with TRBD1. CDR1 and CDR2 (germline): GTSNPN, SVGIG (reference sequence). There are 16 residues in the CDR3. After removal of 0 bases from V and 1 base from J, the junction contained 7 bases not matched to a gene. The CDR3, as DNA: TGTGCCTGGAGTGTGGCCCTAACAGGGGGGAACACTGAAGCTTTCTTT. Protein product: CAWSVALTGGNTEAFF.

This clonotype was counted at least ten times. The CDR3 coding sequence is TGTGCCATCAGGGAAGGAGCTGGTGGCTACACCTTC. Translated, it gives CAIREGAGGYTF. V gene TRBV10-3 combines with J gene TRBJ1-2; D is ambiguous. Germline CDR1 reads ENHRY; CDR2 reads SYGVKD. The CDR3 extends over 12 amino acids. V lost 6 bases to trimming and J lost 7 bases, with 12 bases between them.